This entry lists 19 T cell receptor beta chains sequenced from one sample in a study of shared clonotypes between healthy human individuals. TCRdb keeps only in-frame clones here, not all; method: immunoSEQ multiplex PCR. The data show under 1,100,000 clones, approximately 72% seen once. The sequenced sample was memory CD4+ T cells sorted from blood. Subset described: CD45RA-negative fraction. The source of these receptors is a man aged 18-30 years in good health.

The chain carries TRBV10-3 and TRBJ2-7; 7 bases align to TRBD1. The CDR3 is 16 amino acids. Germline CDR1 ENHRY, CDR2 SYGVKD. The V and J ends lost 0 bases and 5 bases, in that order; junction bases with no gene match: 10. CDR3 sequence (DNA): TGTGCCATCAGTGAGTCCCCTTGGACAGGTGGCCACGAGCAGTACTTC. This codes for CAISESPWTGGHEQYF.

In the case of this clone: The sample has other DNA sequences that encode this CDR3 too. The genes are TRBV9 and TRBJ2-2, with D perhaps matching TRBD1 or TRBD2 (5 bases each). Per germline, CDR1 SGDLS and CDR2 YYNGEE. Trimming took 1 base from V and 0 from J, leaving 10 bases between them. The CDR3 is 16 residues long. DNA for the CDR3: TGTGCCAGCAGCGTACTAGGGACCACGAACACCGGGGAGCTGTTTTTT. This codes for CASSVLGTTNTGELFF.

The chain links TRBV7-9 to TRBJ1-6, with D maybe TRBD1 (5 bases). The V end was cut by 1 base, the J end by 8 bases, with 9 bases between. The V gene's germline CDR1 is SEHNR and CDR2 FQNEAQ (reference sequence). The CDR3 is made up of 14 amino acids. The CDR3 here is CASSLVPGYSPLHF. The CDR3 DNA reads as TGTGCCAGCAGCTTAGTGCCAGGGTATTCACCCCTCCACTTT.

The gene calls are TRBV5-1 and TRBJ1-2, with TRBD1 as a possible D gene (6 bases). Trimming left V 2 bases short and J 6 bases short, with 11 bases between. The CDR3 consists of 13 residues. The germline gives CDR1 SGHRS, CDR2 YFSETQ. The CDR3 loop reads CASSLEGVNGYTF. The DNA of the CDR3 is TGCGCCAGCAGCTTAGAGGGGGTCAATGGCTACACCTTC.

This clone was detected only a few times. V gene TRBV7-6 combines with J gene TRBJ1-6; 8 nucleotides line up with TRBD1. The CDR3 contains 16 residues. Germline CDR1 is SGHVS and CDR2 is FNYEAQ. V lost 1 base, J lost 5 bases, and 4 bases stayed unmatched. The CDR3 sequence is CASSLDRGTNNSPLHF. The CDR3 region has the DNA TGTGCCAGCAGCTTAGACAGGGGGACTAATAATTCACCCCTCCACTTT.

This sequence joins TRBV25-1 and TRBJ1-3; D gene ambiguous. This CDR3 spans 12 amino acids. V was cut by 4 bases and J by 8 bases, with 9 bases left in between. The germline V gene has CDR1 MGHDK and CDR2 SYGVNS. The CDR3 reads CASSVDGDTIYF. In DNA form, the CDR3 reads TGTGCCAGCAGTGTGGACGGGGACACCATATATTTT.

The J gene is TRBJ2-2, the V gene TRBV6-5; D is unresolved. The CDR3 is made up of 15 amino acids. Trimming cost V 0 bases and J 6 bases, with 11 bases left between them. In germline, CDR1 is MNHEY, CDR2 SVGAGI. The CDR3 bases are TGTGCCAGCAGTTACTCGATCCCGTCCGCCGGGGAGCTGTTTTTT. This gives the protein CASSYSIPSAGELFF.

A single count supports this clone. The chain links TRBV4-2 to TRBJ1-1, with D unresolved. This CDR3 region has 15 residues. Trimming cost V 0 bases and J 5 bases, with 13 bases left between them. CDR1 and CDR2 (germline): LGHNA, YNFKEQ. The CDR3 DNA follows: TGTGCCAGCAGCCAAGATCAAAGGGATAAGACTGAAGCTTTCTTT. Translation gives CASSQDQRDKTEAFF.

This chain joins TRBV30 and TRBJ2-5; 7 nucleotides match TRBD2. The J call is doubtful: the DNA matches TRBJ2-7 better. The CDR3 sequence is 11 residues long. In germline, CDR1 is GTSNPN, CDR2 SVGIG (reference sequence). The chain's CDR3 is CASSGTYEQYF. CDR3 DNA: TGTGCCTCGAGCGGGACCTACGAGCAGTACTTC.

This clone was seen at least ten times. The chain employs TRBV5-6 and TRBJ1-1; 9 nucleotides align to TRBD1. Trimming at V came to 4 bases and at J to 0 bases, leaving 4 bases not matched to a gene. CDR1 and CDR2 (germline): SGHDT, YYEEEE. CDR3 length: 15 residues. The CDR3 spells CASSPDRGLNTEAFF. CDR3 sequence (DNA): TGTGCCAGCAGCCCTGACAGGGGGTTGAACACTGAAGCTTTCTTT.

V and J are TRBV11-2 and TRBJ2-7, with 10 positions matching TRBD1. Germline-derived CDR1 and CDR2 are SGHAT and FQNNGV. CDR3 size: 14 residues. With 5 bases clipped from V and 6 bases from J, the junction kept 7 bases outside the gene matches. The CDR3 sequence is CASSPGQGEAEQYF. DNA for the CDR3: TGTGCCAGCAGCCCTGGACAGGGGGAGGCCGAGCAGTACTTC.

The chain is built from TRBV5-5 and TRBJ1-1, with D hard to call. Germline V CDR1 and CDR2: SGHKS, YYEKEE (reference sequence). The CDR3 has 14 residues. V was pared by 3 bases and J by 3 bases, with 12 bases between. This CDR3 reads CASSSRWKDTEAFF. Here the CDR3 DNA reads TGTGCCAGCAGCTCTCGGTGGAAGGACACTGAAGCTTTCTTT.

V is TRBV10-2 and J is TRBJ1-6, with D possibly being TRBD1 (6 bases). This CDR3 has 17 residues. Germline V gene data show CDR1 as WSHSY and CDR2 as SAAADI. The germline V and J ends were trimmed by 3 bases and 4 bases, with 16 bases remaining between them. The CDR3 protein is CASSDRGQSFYNSPLHF. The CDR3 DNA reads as TGCGCCAGCAGTGATCGTGGACAGTCTTTTTATAATTCACCCCTCCACTTT.

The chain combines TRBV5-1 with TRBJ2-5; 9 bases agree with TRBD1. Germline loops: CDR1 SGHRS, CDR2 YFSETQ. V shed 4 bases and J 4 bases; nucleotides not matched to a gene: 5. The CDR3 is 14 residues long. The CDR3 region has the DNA TGCGCCAGCAGCCCCGGGACAGGGAGAGAGACCCAGTACTTC. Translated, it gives CASSPGTGRETQYF.

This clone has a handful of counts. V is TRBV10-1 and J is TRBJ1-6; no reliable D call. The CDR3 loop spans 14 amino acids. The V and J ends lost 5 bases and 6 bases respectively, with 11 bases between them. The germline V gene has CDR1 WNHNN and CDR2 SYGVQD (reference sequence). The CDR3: CASSLTPSNSPLHF. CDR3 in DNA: TGCGCCAGCAGTCTCACACCGAGTAATTCACCCCTCCACTTT.

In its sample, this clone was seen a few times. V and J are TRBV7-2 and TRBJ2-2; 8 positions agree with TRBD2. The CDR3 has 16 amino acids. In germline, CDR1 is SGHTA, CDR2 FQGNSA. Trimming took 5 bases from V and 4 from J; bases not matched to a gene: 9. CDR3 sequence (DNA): TGTGCCAGCAGCCCCCGCGAAGCGGGAGCCACCGGGGAGCTGTTTTTT. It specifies CASSPREAGATGELFF.

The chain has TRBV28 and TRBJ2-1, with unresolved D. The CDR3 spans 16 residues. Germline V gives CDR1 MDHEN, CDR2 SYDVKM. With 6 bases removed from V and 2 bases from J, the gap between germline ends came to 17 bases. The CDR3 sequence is CASSPIGRSTYNEQFF. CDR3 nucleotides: TGTGCCAGCAGCCCCATCGGACGGTCAACCTACAATGAGCAGTTCTTC.

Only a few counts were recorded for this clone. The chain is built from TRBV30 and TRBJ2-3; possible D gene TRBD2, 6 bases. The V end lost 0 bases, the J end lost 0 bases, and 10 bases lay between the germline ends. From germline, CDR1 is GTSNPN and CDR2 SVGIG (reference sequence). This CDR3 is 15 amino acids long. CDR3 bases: TGTGCCTGGAGTGTGGGGCGGGGAAGCACAGATACGCAGTATTTT. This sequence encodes CAWSVGRGSTDTQYF.

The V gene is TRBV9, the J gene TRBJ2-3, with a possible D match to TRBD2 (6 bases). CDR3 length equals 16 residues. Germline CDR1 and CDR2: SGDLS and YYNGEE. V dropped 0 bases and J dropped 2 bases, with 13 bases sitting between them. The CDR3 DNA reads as TGTGCCAGCAGCGTAGGTGGGAGGCCGCCCACAGATACGCAGTATTTT. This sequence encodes CASSVGGRPPTDTQYF.